This T cell receptor (beta chain) was recorded in a study of shared clonotypes between healthy human individuals (dated by TCRdb to the early 2020s). Looking at the study overall: The cohort comprised a couple of women and three men aged 18 to 49 years. To increase sequencing depth and limit assay-specific biases, TCR repertoire library preparation and sequencing were carried out by different laboratories using diverse techniques. To estimate repertoire size and how much clonotype sharing occurs between individuals, the study deeply sequenced the blood TCR repertoires of five healthy adults. Each donor's leukapheresis produced roughly between roughly 0.85 and 10 billion PBMCs. For each donor, CD4 naive and CD4 memory were each run on three plates, CD8 naive on two plates, and CD8 memory on one plate. Broad study findings and their caveats: Naive subsets generally had larger estimated clonotype richness than memory subsets. Even with the large sequencing depth, rarefaction of the sorted-subset datasets indicated that sequencing was incomplete. About 5% of naive CD4, 3.5% of naive CD8, about 2.5% of memory CD4, and approximately 0.4% of memory CD8 clonotypes were shared across several donors. Pairwise subsampling led to the expectation that sequencing depth would affect the degree of clonotype sharing among donors. Sampling was limited to blood, and TCR repertoires in tissue likely differ from TCR repertoires in blood. Clonotypes shared by all four sorted-subset donors showed higher generation probabilities than non-shared clonotypes. Because the study included a small number of donors, the genetic and exposure-history diversity represented was limited.

The germline V gene (reference sequence) yields SSHAT for CDR1 and FNYEAQ for CDR2. The CDR3 contains 16 residues, cysteine and phenylalanine counted. The retained sequence is limited to the CDR3, 48 bases, with the frame set at the first base. Using the deep immunoSEQ assay, TCR CDR3 regions were amplified from genomic DNA by multiplex PCR. Genomic DNA extracted from each cell subset was distributed evenly over all wells of several immunoSEQ 96-well plates, and each plate served as one replicate. For sorted subsets, roughly 200 ng of genomic DNA, equivalent to around 31,000 T cell genomes, went into each replicate PCR. Purified libraries were measured with a Qubit 3.0 fluorometer, size-checked on a Bioanalyzer 2100, and measured again with the KAPA Library Quantification kit. Each immunoSEQ 96-well plate was sequenced on its own single-read 150-cycle Illumina NextSeq 550 flow cell. In the original analysis: The immunoSEQ output contained only junctional sequences without quality scores, so filtering could not match that applied to full-length reads. To assign V/J genes and CDR3, sequences were annotated using PyIR, a Python wrapper for IgBLAST v1.9, with IMGT germline references. Any read was removed if the V/J assignment was weak (E-value above 1e-6), the CDR3 was missing, or the read contained stop codons, out-of-frame junctions, or ambiguous translated residues. V3J clonotypes were defined by identical inferred V gene, J gene, and CDR3 amino acid sequence. Percentage overlap between repertoires was computed as shared unique clonotypes divided by the size of the smaller repertoire. Three approaches were used to assess repertoire richness: RTK rarefaction, the Chao1 estimator, and Recon v2.1 estimates of unobserved clonotypes. Generation probabilities were computed with OLGA for all TCRbeta clonotypes obtained by the gDNA method from several donors. TCRdb limited this immuneACCESS table to in-frame rearrangements with V and J called. A share of clones is missing; checked studies link under half to unresolved V genes, and the rest is unexplained. The D gene and trimming were derived from the DNA, and the V and J assignments and clone size from that table. For this sample there are roughly 2.5 million clones; more than 90% appear just once. The ten largest clonotypes hold over 0.12% of the sample.

The donors were healthy, HIV-negative adults with no recently reported acute infections or vaccinations. All donors were Caucasian adults living in Nashville, Tennessee, USA. Magnetic negative selection was used to enrich CD4+ T cells, after which naive cells were positively selected on CD45RA and the negative fraction became the memory subset. Blood was obtained by leukapheresis, after which PBMCs were separated by Ficoll-Histopaque density gradient centrifugation and cryopreserved in liquid nitrogen vapor phase. Analytical flow cytometry was used to check the purity and quantity of each magnetically sorted T cell population. Genomic DNA was isolated from each sorted fraction and quantified by UV absorbance on a Nanodrop 2000c. In regard to this clone: Its cognate antigen has yet to be identified. At one end, the junction sequence differs from germline, possibly due to a read error.

The receptor was isolated from a man aged 18 to 30 in good health. This receptor chain uses TRBV7-7 and TRBJ2-2; 5 matching bases give a weak D call of TRBD2. Sequencing was carried out using naive CD4+ T cells sorted from blood. The cell subset or site tag for this specimen amounts to: CD45RA+ positively selected. The bases read TGTGCTAGCAGTTTGGGGAGACTGACGAACACCGGGGAGCTGTTTTTT. It translates as CASSLGRLTNTGELFF.